This is a list of T cell receptor beta chains from one sample in a study of shared clonotypes between healthy human individuals. This table comes from immunoSEQ multiplex PCR, and its TCRdb copy is limited to in-frame clones, with some not included. The sample has some 600,000 clones, 96% seen once. The sequenced sample was naive CD8+ T cells sorted from blood. Receptor source: a woman in her 30s in good health. Each CDR3 is given with its conserved first and last residue. The D gene is left open where the match is weak. Where a row states a size, it is once, few, many or the class of an expanded clone; other rows omit it.

abundance: once
j_gene: TRBJ2-2
d_gene: NA
v_gene: TRBV27
CDR3aa: CASSLLGGELFF
CDR3nt: TGTGCCAGCAGTTTACTTGGCGGGGAGCTGTTTTTT

abundance: NA
j_gene: TRBJ1-2
d_gene: TRBD1
v_gene: TRBV6-5
CDR3aa: CASSHSDRAGYTF
CDR3nt: TGTGCCAGCAGCCATTCGGACAGGGCTGGCTACACCTTC

abundance: NA
j_gene: TRBJ2-1
d_gene: NA
v_gene: TRBV19
CDR3aa: CASSIGPGSYNEQFF
CDR3nt: TGTGCCAGTAGTATCGGGCCGGGATCCTACAATGAGCAGTTCTTC

abundance: NA
j_gene: TRBJ2-7
d_gene: NA
v_gene: TRBV2
CDR3aa: CASSEARRSEQYF
CDR3nt: TGTGCCAGCAGTGAGGCTAGACGAAGCGAGCAGTACTTC

abundance: NA
j_gene: TRBJ2-7
d_gene: NA
v_gene: TRBV27
CDR3aa: CASSLSSGRSSYEQYF
CDR3nt: TGTGCCAGCAGTTTATCGTCCGGGCGAAGCTCCTACGAGCAGTACTTC

abundance: once
j_gene: TRBJ1-1
d_gene: NA
v_gene: TRBV14
CDR3aa: CASSQGPGENTEAFF
CDR3nt: TGTGCCAGCAGCCAAGGCCCAGGGGAGAACACTGAAGCTTTCTTT

abundance: NA
j_gene: TRBJ2-3
d_gene: NA
v_gene: TRBV7-9
CDR3aa: CASSWILTDTQYF
CDR3nt: TGTGCCAGCAGCTGGATCCTCACAGATACGCAGTATTTT

abundance: NA
j_gene: TRBJ1-5
d_gene: NA
v_gene: TRBV28
CDR3aa: CASSFPTGLGQPQHF
CDR3nt: TGTGCCAGCAGTTTCCCAACAGGGTTGGGTCAGCCCCAGCATTTT

abundance: NA
j_gene: TRBJ1-6
d_gene: NA
v_gene: TRBV10-3
CDR3aa: CAISDRVAVSLHF
CDR3nt: TGTGCCATCAGTGACAGGGTGGCGGTGTCCCTCCACTTT

abundance: NA
j_gene: TRBJ2-1
d_gene: NA
v_gene: TRBV9
CDR3aa: CASSVDRGLTSYNEQFF
CDR3nt: TGTGCCAGCAGCGTAGACCGCGGGCTCACTTCCTACAATGAGCAGTTCTTC

abundance: NA
j_gene: TRBJ2-1
d_gene: NA
v_gene: TRBV4-1
CDR3aa: CASSQALRYEQFF
CDR3nt: TGCGCCAGCAGCCAAGCACTTCGGTATGAGCAGTTCTTC

abundance: NA
j_gene: TRBJ1-6
d_gene: NA
v_gene: TRBV25-1
CDR3aa: CASRELSYNSPLHF
CDR3nt: TGTGCCAGCAGAGAGCTCTCCTATAATTCACCCCTCCACTTT

abundance: NA
j_gene: TRBJ1-1
d_gene: NA
v_gene: TRBV21-1
CDR3aa: CASSKARGMNTEAFF
CDR3nt: TGTGCCAGCAGCAAAGCCCGGGGAATGAACACTGAAGCTTTCTTT

abundance: NA
j_gene: TRBJ2-7
d_gene: NA
v_gene: TRBV7-9
CDR3aa: CATGDEQYF
CDR3nt: TGTGCCACAGGCGACGAGCAGTACTTC

abundance: once
j_gene: TRBJ2-7
d_gene: NA
v_gene: TRBV27
CDR3aa: CASRPRGYYEQYF
CDR3nt: TGTGCCAGCAGGCCCAGGGGATACTACGAGCAGTACTTC

abundance: NA
j_gene: TRBJ2-7
d_gene: NA
v_gene: TRBV10-2
CDR3aa: CASSDRYEQYF
CDR3nt: TGCGCCAGCAGTGACAGGTACGAGCAGTACTTC

abundance: NA
j_gene: TRBJ1-2
d_gene: NA
v_gene: TRBV6-6
CDR3aa: CASSYSLGGAYGYTF
CDR3nt: TGTGCCAGCAGTTACTCTCTGGGGGGCGCGTATGGCTACACCTTC

abundance: NA
j_gene: TRBJ1-1
d_gene: NA
v_gene: TRBV30
CDR3aa: CAWSWGNEAFF
CDR3nt: TGTGCCTGGAGTTGGGGGAATGAAGCTTTCTTT

abundance: NA
j_gene: TRBJ2-7
d_gene: TRBD1
v_gene: TRBV5-6
CDR3aa: CASSSTTGQGSYEQYF
CDR3nt: TGTGCCAGCAGCTCCACTACGGGACAGGGTAGTTACGAGCAGTACTTC

abundance: NA
j_gene: TRBJ2-7
d_gene: TRBD2
v_gene: TRBV27
CDR3aa: CASSPLWTSGSREQYF
CDR3nt: TGTGCCAGCAGCCCACTCTGGACTAGCGGGAGTCGGGAGCAGTACTTC

abundance: NA
j_gene: TRBJ2-3
d_gene: TRBD2
v_gene: TRBV7-9
CDR3aa: CASKAGGLADTQYF
CDR3nt: TGTGCCAGCAAAGCGGGAGGGTTGGCAGATACGCAGTATTTT

abundance: NA
j_gene: TRBJ2-7
d_gene: NA
v_gene: TRBV27
CDR3aa: CASRGAHYEQYF
CDR3nt: TGTGCCAGCAGGGGGGCCCACTACGAGCAGTACTTC

abundance: NA
j_gene: TRBJ2-7
d_gene: TRBD1
v_gene: TRBV27
CDR3aa: CASSLQQGDYEQYF
CDR3nt: TGTGCCAGCAGTTTGCAACAGGGGGACTACGAGCAGTACTTC

abundance: NA
j_gene: TRBJ1-1
d_gene: NA
v_gene: TRBV13
CDR3aa: CASSEPGQNTEAFF
CDR3nt: TGTGCCAGCAGCGAACCGGGACAGAACACTGAAGCTTTCTTT

abundance: once
j_gene: TRBJ1-1
d_gene: NA
v_gene: TRBV5-4
CDR3aa: CASSPNRNTEAFF
CDR3nt: TGTGCCAGCAGCCCCAACAGGAACACTGAAGCTTTCTTT

abundance: NA
j_gene: TRBJ2-2
d_gene: NA
v_gene: TRBV27
CDR3aa: CASSPTTPANTGELFF
CDR3nt: TGTGCCAGCAGCCCGACGACTCCCGCGAACACCGGGGAGCTGTTTTTT

abundance: NA
j_gene: TRBJ2-7
d_gene: NA
v_gene: TRBV5-8
CDR3aa: CASSFSGGASEQYF
CDR3nt: TGTGCCAGCAGTTTTTCAGGGGGGGCCTCCGAGCAGTACTTC

abundance: NA
j_gene: TRBJ1-1
d_gene: NA
v_gene: TRBV28
CDR3aa: CATQQLREAFF
CDR3nt: TGTGCCACGCAACAACTCAGGGAAGCTTTCTTT

abundance: once
j_gene: TRBJ1-2
d_gene: NA
v_gene: TRBV11-2
CDR3aa: CASSLTGTGYGYTF
CDR3nt: TGTGCCAGCAGCTTAACAGGGACGGGCTATGGCTACACCTTC

abundance: once
j_gene: TRBJ2-7
d_gene: NA
v_gene: TRBV29-1
CDR3aa: CSVLGRETIYEQYF
CDR3nt: TGCAGCGTTTTAGGGCGGGAAACTATCTACGAGCAGTACTTC

abundance: NA
j_gene: TRBJ2-7
d_gene: NA
v_gene: TRBV27
CDR3aa: CASRPPGPNYEQYF
CDR3nt: TGTGCCAGCAGACCACCGGGACCCAACTACGAGCAGTACTTC

abundance: NA
j_gene: TRBJ1-5
d_gene: NA
v_gene: TRBV19
CDR3aa: CASSIQAGAGGQPQHF
CDR3nt: TGTGCCAGTAGTATCCAGGCAGGGGCCGGGGGTCAGCCCCAGCATTTT

abundance: NA
j_gene: TRBJ2-7
d_gene: NA
v_gene: TRBV5-5
CDR3aa: CASSLESARLNEQYF
CDR3nt: TGTGCCAGCAGCTTGGAGTCGGCAAGATTGAACGAGCAGTACTTC

abundance: once
j_gene: TRBJ2-3
d_gene: TRBD2
v_gene: TRBV5-6
CDR3aa: CASSLAGGVADTQYF
CDR3nt: TGTGCCAGCAGCTTAGCGGGAGGGGTGGCAGATACGCAGTATTTT

abundance: NA
j_gene: TRBJ2-1
d_gene: NA
v_gene: TRBV6-1
CDR3aa: CASSEGGAPSEILYNEQFF
CDR3nt: TGTGCCAGCAGTGAAGGAGGAGCGCCTAGCGAGATCTTATACAATGAGCAGTTCTTC

abundance: once
j_gene: TRBJ2-1
d_gene: NA
v_gene: TRBV11-3
CDR3aa: CASSGGNEQFF
CDR3nt: TGTGCCAGCAGCGGAGGAAATGAGCAGTTCTTC

abundance: NA
j_gene: TRBJ1-2
d_gene: NA
v_gene: TRBV28
CDR3aa: CASSLRGLDGYTF
CDR3nt: TGTGCCAGCAGCCTGCGGGGGTTGGATGGCTACACCTTC

abundance: NA
j_gene: TRBJ1-5
d_gene: TRBD1
v_gene: TRBV28
CDR3aa: CASSPKDRDQPQHF
CDR3nt: TGTGCCAGCAGTCCAAAGGACAGGGATCAGCCCCAGCATTTT

abundance: NA
j_gene: TRBJ2-5
d_gene: TRBD2
v_gene: TRBV6-1
CDR3aa: CASSEGGTTQGTQYF
CDR3nt: TGTGCCAGCAGTGAAGGAGGGACTACCCAGGGGACCCAGTACTTC

abundance: NA
j_gene: TRBJ2-1
d_gene: NA
v_gene: TRBV7-2
CDR3aa: CASSSPDGYNEQFF
CDR3nt: TGTGCCAGCAGCTCACCGGACGGATACAATGAGCAGTTCTTC

abundance: few
j_gene: TRBJ1-5
d_gene: NA
v_gene: TRBV5-4
CDR3aa: CASKSYGQWNNQPQHF
CDR3nt: TGTGCCAGCAAATCTTACGGACAGTGGAACAATCAGCCCCAGCATTTT

abundance: NA
j_gene: TRBJ2-3
d_gene: TRBD2
v_gene: TRBV4-1
CDR3aa: CASSQEGSGSEADTQYF
CDR3nt: TGCGCCAGCAGCCAAGAAGGCAGCGGGAGCGAGGCAGATACGCAGTATTTT

abundance: NA
j_gene: TRBJ1-2
d_gene: NA
v_gene: TRBV19
CDR3aa: CASSFGRGSYGYTF
CDR3nt: TGTGCCAGTAGTTTCGGCAGAGGAAGCTATGGCTACACCTTC

abundance: NA
j_gene: TRBJ1-1
d_gene: TRBD1
v_gene: TRBV11-1
CDR3aa: CASSETGTGPNTEAFF
CDR3nt: TGTGCCAGCAGCGAAACCGGGACAGGACCTAACACTGAAGCTTTCTTT

abundance: NA
j_gene: TRBJ1-3
d_gene: NA
v_gene: TRBV7-9
CDR3aa: CASSLELGTNSGNTIYF
CDR3nt: TGTGCCAGCAGCTTAGAACTCGGCACGAACTCTGGAAACACCATATATTTT

abundance: NA
j_gene: TRBJ2-1
d_gene: NA
v_gene: TRBV11-2
CDR3aa: CASSLANEQFF
CDR3nt: TGTGCCAGCAGCTTAGCCAATGAGCAGTTCTTC

abundance: NA
j_gene: TRBJ2-3
d_gene: NA
v_gene: TRBV6-1
CDR3aa: CASSAKDRPTDTQYF
CDR3nt: TGTGCCAGCAGTGCCAAGGACAGACCCACAGATACGCAGTATTTT

abundance: once
j_gene: TRBJ2-1
d_gene: TRBD2
v_gene: TRBV19
CDR3aa: CASSIDLLGGAHSYNEQFF
CDR3nt: TGTGCCAGTAGTATAGATCTCCTCGGGGGGGCCCACTCCTACAATGAGCAGTTCTTC

abundance: NA
j_gene: TRBJ2-7
d_gene: NA
v_gene: TRBV9
CDR3aa: CASSVSTGNSYEQYF
CDR3nt: TGTGCCAGCAGCGTCTCAACAGGGAACTCCTACGAGCAGTACTTC

abundance: NA
j_gene: TRBJ1-1
d_gene: NA
v_gene: TRBV7-9
CDR3aa: CASRPSNTEAFF
CDR3nt: TGTGCCAGCAGGCCCAGTAACACTGAAGCTTTCTTT